The 2 T cell receptor beta chains below come from one sample, sequenced in a study of blood T cell repertoires in COVID-19. Sequenced by immunoSEQ multiplex PCR; TCRdb stores in-frame clones only, minus some. The sample includes approximately 90,000 clones, about 83% seen only once; the top ten take 40% to 60%. The sample taken for sequencing was peripheral blood. The receptors originated from a human donor in a cohort sampled during active COVID-19.

The chain has TRBV19 and TRBJ2-1, with D perhaps matching TRBD2 (6 bases). Trimming left V 5 bases short and J 7 bases short, with 24 bases between. The germline gives CDR1 LNHDA, CDR2 SQIVND (reference sequence). The CDR3 sequence is 17 residues long. CDR3 DNA: TGTGCCAGTAGTGAACTCCCGGACCCTCGGAGGGGTAATGAGCAGTTCTTC. Its protein product is CASSELPDPRRGNEQFF.

The CDR3 region is CAWLPTGRTEAFF. CDR3 in DNA: TGTGCCTGGCTCCCGACAGGGAGAACTGAAGCTTTCTTT. V usage is TRBV30 and J usage is TRBJ1-1; 7 nucleotides match TRBD1. J was trimmed by 5 bases and V by 5 bases; bases with no gene match: 8. The CDR3 length is 13 residues. CDR1 GTSNPN and CDR2 SVGIG come from the germline V gene (reference sequence).